The sequence of this T cell receptor (beta chain) was determined in a study of blood T cells in healthy people across ages. Peripheral blood samples of approximately 10 milliliters were drawn from each donor. The CDR3 totals 14 residues. The germline V gene has CDR1 MNHEY and CDR2 SMNVEV (reference sequence). V lost 3 bases to trimming and J lost 8 bases; unmatched junction nucleotides: 4. Study-wide results and limits: Per million T cells, the diversity of TCR beta decreased roughly linearly as age advanced.

Concerning this clonotype: Its specificity is not known.

With a J-beta primer mix and a sample-barcoded 5' primer, a second PCR ran roughly 7 to 11 cycles. Each cDNA molecule, via a template-switch adaptor with 12 random nucleotides, was tagged. At least 2.5 million CDR3-containing paired-end reads were obtained per sample. MiXCR was run by TCRdb on the 5' RACE reads, yielding one entry per CDR3 protein. The data show 650,000 to 700,000 distinct CDR3 sequences, over 40% seen once. Sequences were obtained from blood. This receptor was taken from an elderly woman in good health. The chain couples TRBV27 to TRBJ1-6; 7 bases fit TRBD1. The CDR3 DNA reads TGTGCCAGCAGTTTCTACAGGGGTGATTCACCCCTCCACTTT. Its translation is CASSFYRGDSPLHF.